This T cell receptor beta chain comes out of a study of neurological immune-mediated disorders. 5'RACE with 10-nucleotide random UMIs produced the cDNA. TCRdb reprocessed the 5' RACE reads via MiXCR and lists one record per CDR3 protein. Seen here are 30,000 to 40,000 distinct CDR3 sequences, more than 6.5% observed once, and the top ten hold 4% to 5.5%. This clonotype was seen at least ten times. CDR3 length: 12 residues. Per germline, CDR1 LGHDT and CDR2 YNNKEL (reference sequence). The V end lost 0 bases, the J end lost 5 bases, and 2 bases lay between the germline ends. The study drew its healthy controls from blood bank volunteers in Maryland, USA. Unsorted libraries came from 2 million PBMCs stored at -80 °C.

The chain has TRBV3-1 and TRBJ1-5; the D is unclear. The sample comprised PBMCs. The receptor was isolated from a woman aged 35 to 49 in good health. CDR3 sequence (DNA): TGTGCCAGCAGCCAAGATGATCAGCCCCAGCATTTT. It is translated as CASSQDDQPQHF.